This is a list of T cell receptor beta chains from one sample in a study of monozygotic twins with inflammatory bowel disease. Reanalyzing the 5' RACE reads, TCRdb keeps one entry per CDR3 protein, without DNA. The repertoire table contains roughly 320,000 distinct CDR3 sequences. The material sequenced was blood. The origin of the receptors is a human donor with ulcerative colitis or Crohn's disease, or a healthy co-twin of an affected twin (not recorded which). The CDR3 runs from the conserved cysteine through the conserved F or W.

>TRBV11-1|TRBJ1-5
CASSLSAQGTGAKSQPQHF
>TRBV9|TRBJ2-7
CASSVGSRGSYEQYF
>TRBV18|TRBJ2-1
CASSPGGSGEQFF
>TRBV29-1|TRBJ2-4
CSVEDYRDGDRNIQYF
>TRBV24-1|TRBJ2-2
CATSQENTGELFF
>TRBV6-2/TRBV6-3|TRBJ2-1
CASSLNYPYNEQFF
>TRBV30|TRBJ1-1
CAWSVLGSARRRPDSKAFF
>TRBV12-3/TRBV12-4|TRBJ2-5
CASSLHGLETQYF
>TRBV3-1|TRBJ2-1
CASSWGQGSYNEQFF
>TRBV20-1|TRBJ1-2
CSARDQEGQGNYGYTF
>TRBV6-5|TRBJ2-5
CASSYSVDTIGETQYF
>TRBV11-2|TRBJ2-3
CASSPVGGALDTQYF
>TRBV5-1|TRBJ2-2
CASSLPKSTGELFF
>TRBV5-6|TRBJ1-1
CASSYGGDRVNTEAFF
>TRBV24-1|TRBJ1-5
CATSDFGNQPQHF
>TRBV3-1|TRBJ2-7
CASSQDDGNEQYF
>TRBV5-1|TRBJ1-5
CASSLDRNSNQPQHF
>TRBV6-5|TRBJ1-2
CASSYSFNHGYTF
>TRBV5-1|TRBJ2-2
CASRTRLDTGELFF
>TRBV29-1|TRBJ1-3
CSVLGGISGNTIYF
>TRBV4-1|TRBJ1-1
CASSQEYGGITEAFF
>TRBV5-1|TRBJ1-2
CASSLGRAANYGYTF
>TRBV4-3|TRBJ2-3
CASSPGAYSTDTQYF
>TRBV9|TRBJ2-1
CASSVGVSFNEQFF
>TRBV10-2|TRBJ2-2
CASSDSAGDNTGELFF
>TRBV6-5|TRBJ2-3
CASSYNIGTDTQYF
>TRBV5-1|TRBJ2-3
CASSLANRVSTDTQYF